A selection of T cell receptor beta chains follows, all from one sample in a study of CD8+CD57+ T cells in acquired aplastic anemia. In TCRdb, the reads were re-called with MiXCR into one record per CDR3 protein. The table shows about 190,000 distinct CDR3 sequences, with 54% occurring only once. Sequenced sample: sorted CD4+, CD8+, or CD8+CD57+ T cells (not recorded which) from PBMCs. Receptors originate from a human donor in good health, serving as a control. The CDR3 runs from the conserved cysteine through the conserved F or W. D genes are given only for firm matches. The size field is filled for only some rows; it gives once, few, many or a size class.

clone_size d_call j_call v_call cdr3_aa cdr3_nt
- TRBD1 TRBJ1-3 TRBV7-6 CASSLGQGHRTIYF TGTGCCAGCAGCTTAGGACAGGGTCATCGCACCATATATTTT
- TRBD2 TRBJ2-1 TRBV19 CASSIQRGAVNEQFF TGTGCCAGTAGTATTCAGCGGGGGGCGGTAAATGAGCAGTTCTTC
- - TRBJ1-6 TRBV20-1 CSASGNSPLRF TGCAGTGCTAGTGGTAATTCGCCCCTCCGCTTT
- - TRBJ1-1 TRBV20-1 CSARGTDPMNTEAFF TGCAGTGCTAGAGGGACGGATCCAATGAACACTGAAGCTTTCTTT
few TRBD1 TRBJ2-3 TRBV7-2 CASSFGQGTDTQYF TGTGCCAGCAGCTTTGGACAGGGCACAGATACGCAGTATTTT
many - TRBJ2-3 TRBV24-1 CATSRAGTDTQYF TGTGCCACCTCAAGGGCTGGCACAGATACGCAGTATTTT
many - TRBJ1-6 TRBV4-2 CASSQDETASSYNSPLHF TGTGCCAGCAGCCAAGACGAGACGGCAAGCTCCTATAATTCACCCCTCCACTTT
once TRBD1 TRBJ2-7 TRBV15 CATSRAGGQGRNEQYF TGTGCCACCAGCAGAGCCGGGGGACAGGGGCGGAACGAGCAGTACTTC
many - TRBJ1-4 TRBV7-9 CASSLGGLTTREKLFF TGTGCCAGCAGCTTAGGGGGACTGACTACGAGGGAAAAACTGTTTTTT
- - TRBJ2-1 TRBV20-1 CSARDVSSYNEQFF TGCAGTGCTAGGGACGTTAGCTCCTACAATGAGCAGTTCTTC
few - TRBJ1-1 TRBV29-1 CSVSPRMNTEAFF TGCAGCGTTTCCCCCAGGATGAACACTGAAGCTTTCTTT
many - TRBJ1-1 TRBV10-3 CAIGMSRPQGLTEAFF TGTGCGATCGGGATGTCGCGACCTCAAGGGCTCACTGAAGCTTTCTTT
- TRBD2 TRBJ2-3 TRBV7-9 CASSLLVAGGPGLTDTQYF TGTGCCAGCAGCCTCCTCGTAGCGGGGGGTCCGGGCCTCACAGATACGCAGTATTTT
many TRBD2 TRBJ2-5 TRBV19 CASSTPGLQETQYF TGTGCCAGTAGTACTCCGGGACTACAAGAGACCCAGTACTTC
many - TRBJ1-1 TRBV15 CATSTPTGPFLEAFF TGTGCCACCAGCACCCCAACGGGTCCGTTTTTAGAGGCTTTCTTT
many TRBD1 TRBJ2-7 TRBV20-1 CSATGGTGAGIDEQYF TGCAGTGCGACAGGGGGGACAGGGGCCGGAATAGACGAGCAGTACTTC
many - TRBJ1-1 TRBV20-1 CSAIGATPTEAFF TGCAGTGCTATCGGGGCGACGCCCACTGAAGCTTTCTTT
- - TRBJ1-3 TRBV2 CASSPGAPGNTIYF TGTGCCAGCTCACCAGGGGCGCCTGGAAACACCATATATTTT
- TRBD1 TRBJ1-1 TRBV20-1 CSAQQGSPEAFF TGCAGTGCACAACAGGGGAGCCCTGAAGCTTTCTTT
many - TRBJ1-5 TRBV5-8 CASSLDGNQPQHF TGTGCCAGCAGCTTGGATGGAAATCAGCCCCAGCATTTT
many TRBD1 TRBJ2-1 TRBV6-5 CASSYTGTGNYNEQFF TGTGCCAGCAGTTACACTGGGACAGGGAACTACAATGAGCAGTTCTTC
once TRBD1 TRBJ2-7 TRBV24-1 CATSDAGTGAPWGEQYF TGTGCCACCAGTGACGCCGGGACAGGGGCGCCCTGGGGCGAGCAGTACTTC